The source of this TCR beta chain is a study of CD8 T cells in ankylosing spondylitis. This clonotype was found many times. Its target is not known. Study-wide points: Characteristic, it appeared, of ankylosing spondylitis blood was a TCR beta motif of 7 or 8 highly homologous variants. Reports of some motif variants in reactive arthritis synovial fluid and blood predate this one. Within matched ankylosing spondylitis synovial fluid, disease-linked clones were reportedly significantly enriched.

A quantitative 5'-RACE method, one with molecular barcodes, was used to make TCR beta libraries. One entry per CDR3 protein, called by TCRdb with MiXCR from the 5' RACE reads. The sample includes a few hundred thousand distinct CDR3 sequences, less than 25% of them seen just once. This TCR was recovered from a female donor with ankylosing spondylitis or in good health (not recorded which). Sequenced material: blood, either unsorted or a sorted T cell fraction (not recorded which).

The CDR3 is CSVWDRGNTEAFF. The CDR3 bases are TGCAGCGTTTGGGACCGGGGGAACACTGAAGCTTTCTTT. This chain links TRBV29-1 with TRBJ1-1, with a weak D call TRBD1 (5 bases). The CDR3 has 13 amino acids. Trimming removed 5 bases from V and 1 base from J, with 11 bases in between. Germline loops: CDR1 SQVTM, CDR2 ANQGSEA.